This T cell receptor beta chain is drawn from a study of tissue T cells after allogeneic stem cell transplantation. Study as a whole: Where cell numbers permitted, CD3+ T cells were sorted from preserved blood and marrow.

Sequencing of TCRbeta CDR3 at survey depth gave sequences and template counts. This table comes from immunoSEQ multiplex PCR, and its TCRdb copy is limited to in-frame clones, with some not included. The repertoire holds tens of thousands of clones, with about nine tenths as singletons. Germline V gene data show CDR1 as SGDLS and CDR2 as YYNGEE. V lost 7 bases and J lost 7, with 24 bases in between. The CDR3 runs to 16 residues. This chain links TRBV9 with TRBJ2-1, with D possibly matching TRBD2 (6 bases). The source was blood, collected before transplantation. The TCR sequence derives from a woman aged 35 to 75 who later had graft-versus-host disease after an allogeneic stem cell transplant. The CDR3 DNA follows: TGTGCCAGCGGCCGGTCTTGGCGGGAAGATAGTAATGAGCAGTTCTTC. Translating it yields CASGRSWREDSNEQFF.